This TCR beta chain was sequenced in a study of patients and donors after allogeneic stem cell transplantation. The CDR3 totals 14 residues. Germline V lookup: CDR1 MNHEY, CDR2 SVGAGI. Trimming pared 0 bases from V and 5 bases from J, leaving 11 bases between. TCRdb re-derived calls from the RT-PCR reads in MiXCR, one entry per CDR3 protein. The table has over 150,000 distinct CDR3 sequences, 41% seen once. The sample taken for sequencing was blood, either unsorted or a sorted T cell fraction (not recorded which). The receptor comes from a human donor who was either an allogeneic HSCT recipient or a stem cell or donor lymphocyte infusion donor (not recorded which). It is not recorded whose cells these are; they may come from a transplant donor. This chain joins TRBV6-5 and TRBJ2-7, with a possible D match to TRBD1 (5 bases). The CDR3 here is CASSYSRRVHEQYF. The CDR3, as DNA: TGTGCCAGCAGTTACTCTCGCAGGGTGCACGAGCAGTACTTC.